One T cell receptor gamma chain is described in this entry. It lacks a known antigen. No base qualities exist here, and no much larger clone lies one base off it. This sample is part of a study of Vδ1+ human thymocytes (dated by TCRdb to 2016 to 2019). About the investigation overall: mRNA-level TRG and TRD CDR3 repertoires of highly purified Vdelta1+ thymocytes from young children were characterised as a data resource. Earlier work had validated the multiplex-based CDR3 amplicon strategy against 5'RACE-based methods for generating CDR3 amplicons.

Thymic samples were depleted of alphabeta T cells, then CD3+ TCRVdelta1+ TCRVdelta2- thymocytes were FACS-sorted. The purity of the sorted Vdelta1+ thymocytes was between roughly 97% and 99.6%. The thymic specimens were obtained from several paediatric patients who were undergoing corrective cardiac surgery and ranged in age from about 5 days to 17 months. After the thymic tissue was dispersed, mononuclear cells were isolated using a Histopaque-1077 density gradient. The staining antibodies were anti-TCRVdelta1 clone TS8.2, anti-TCRVdelta2 clone B6, anti-CD3 clone HIT3a and anti-TCRalphabeta clone IP26. The CDR3 sequence holds 13 residues, the cysteine and phenylalanine included. The retained sequence is limited to the CDR3, 39 bases, with the frame set at the first base. The germline V gene (reference sequence) gives CDR1 as VTNTFY and CDR2 as YDVSTARD. The germline V and J ends show losses of 1 base and 7 bases respectively, and no gene match explains 7 bases of the junction.

RNA extraction was performed with the RNeasy mini kit, and reverse transcription was done with Superscript III. To generate the CDR3 amplicons, a multiplex PCR was run using pooled V-gene forward primers together with a constant-region reverse primer that carried Illumina adaptor overhangs. Amplicons were gel-purified, then indexed with Nextera index primers over roughly 8 extra PCR cycles and purified with AMPure XP beads. Libraries were sequenced on an Illumina MiSeq with paired-end 250 bp reads, dual indexing and around 22% PhiX spike-in. The authors' pipeline ran thus. Read quality was checked with FastQC, and TRG read pairs were merged using ea-utils fastq-join. Annotation of sequences was performed with IMGT/HighV-QUEST, only productive sequences with unambiguous V-gene assignment were retained, and clonotypes were defined by identical CDR3 sequence. For downstream analysis, VDJtools 1.1.1, tcR 2.2.3, Treemap and vegan Shannon diversity in R 3.4.4 were used. In TCRdb, clones were called once more from the public reads by CATT, and rows of identical DNA were later combined. Here the V and J calls rest on TCRdb's processing, not on the authors' analysis. Within this sample are about 6,500 gamma-chain clones, with approximately 40% of them counted one time only. Of the sample, 1.9% is held by the ten largest clones.

What the authors observed across the whole study: Because no clustering by age or sex was seen, donors were not stratified by age or sex in the analyses. Unlike the oligoclonal repertoires in peripheral blood, the thymic TRG and TRD repertoires appeared highly polyclonal, with Gaussian CDR3 length distributions. Numerous TRG clonotypes were shared among donors (up to roughly 7x10^3), while TRD repertoires were essentially private (a maximum of roughly 100 shared). The use of highly purified populations and single-cell validation was advised by the authors, since misinterpretation of bulk repertoire data could be caused by unexpected Vdelta2 sequences. Although sort purity was high, roughly a fifth of thymic TRD sequences were Vdelta2 (with a few Vdelta3), in contrast to the peripheral blood Vdelta1+ controls.

Sequencing was done on a sample of Vdelta1+ gamma-delta thymocytes from the thymus. The cell subset or site label, read with the paper, signifies: FACS-sorted CD3+ TCRalphabeta- TCRVdelta1+ TCRVdelta2- thymocytes. The TCR sequence derives from a boy in the first two years of life who had congenital heart surgery. This chain is built from TRGV3 and TRGJ1 or TRGJ2. The nucleotide sequence is TGTGCCACCTGGGACAGTGATCACTATAAGAAACTCTTT. Protein translation: CATWDSDHYKKLF.